This T cell receptor beta chain was captured in a study of T cell responses to AZD1222 COVID-19 vaccine listed by TCRdb under 2021. Looking at the study overall: AZD1222 recipients with second doses at about 4 weeks or about 12 weeks were pooled, because spike-specific TCR depth and breadth did not differ between schedules. Trial participants were enrolled by age into subgroups of 18-55, 56-69 and 70-plus years, and approximately 150, 30 and 60 TCR-sequenced participants, respectively, were included in these subgroups. TCR sequencing covered more than 230 trial participants: approximately 200 given two doses of AZD1222 and 26 given two doses of MenACWY control vaccine. Overall study results and their limits: Reportedly, close to half of the unique spike-specific TCRs recognized epitopes lying outside the regions that are mutated in the B.1.351 and B.1.1.7 variants. Spike-specific TCR breadth and depth rose significantly after two AZD1222 doses compared with day 0 and with MenACWY recipients. The 56-69-year group was small, and its depth increase did not reach significance, likely because of low power. Because no samples from the day 14 peak response were available, repertoires could be characterized only after the peak T cell response. Conclusions about previously exposed vaccinees are limited, since just 6 or 7 AZD1222 recipients were seropositive for SARS-CoV-2 at baseline. CD4 TCRs associated with the vaccine covered the entire spike protein, and the dominant responses were in regions 160-218 and 743-854. Participants were mostly white British, with more females than males. The authors suggested clonal diversity may have been underestimated.

The CDR3 sequence holds 16 residues, the cysteine and phenylalanine included. Here the CDR3 DNA is all that survives: 48 bases in frame from base 1. From the germline V gene, CDR1 is LGHNT and CDR2 is FRNRAP. V and J lose 4 bases and 4 bases, and a span of 16 bases separates them. The meaning of the sample's time point label: baseline before first vaccination. The vaccinee samples were drawn from two UK trials, COV001 and COV002, one of which was a single-blind randomized controlled phase 2/3 trial testing AZD1222 (ChAdOx1 nCoV-19) in healthy adults. Trial participant PBMC samples were collected at day 0 and day 28 after the second dose for TCRbeta chain sequencing. As concerns this clone: The specificity of this receptor is unknown. Base qualities are missing; no much larger clone stands one base away.

The CDR3 regions of human TCRbeta chains were analyzed by immunosequencing. Processing in the source paper ran as follows. TCRs in the repertoires were compared against a reference library of SARS-CoV-2-specific TCRs that had been generated with the MIRA antigen-specificity platform. Breadth was defined as the fraction of unique TCRs that were SARS-CoV-2-associated, and depth was defined as the fraction of total T cells that were SARS-CoV-2-associated. Each spike-specific TCR was assigned to its reactive spike region and to a CD4 or CD8 class using the MIRA data. Log10-transformed breadth and depth values were compared by one-way ANOVA with Sidak's multiple comparisons tests. Entries here come from immuneACCESS through TCRdb and include only in-frame sequences with V and J called. Some clones fail to appear in such tables; in the studies checked, an unresolved V gene covers under half of the shortfall, and the cause of the remainder is unknown. From that table come the V and J calls and clone size; the DNA was used to work out D and trimming. Here the sample has approximately 110,000 clones; more than 70% occur a single time. Around 5% of the sample is taken by the ten largest.

This receptor was taken from an adult in good health. The sample consisted of peripheral blood, taken on day 0 of AZD1222 vaccination. The chain couples TRBV12-5 to TRBJ2-2; the D gene is perhaps TRBD1, on 6 matching bases. The CDR3 corresponds to CASGWGMDSLTGELFF. The bases read TGTGCTAGTGGTTGGGGCATGGACAGTCTCACCGGGGAGCTGTTTTTT.